These T cell receptor beta chains were read from a single sample in a study of beta chain features in type 1 diabetes. Libraries were prepared by immunoSEQ multiplex PCR; TCRdb keeps only in-frame clonotypes and omits some of them. The sample carries 120,000 or so clones, approximately 16% recorded once. The sequencing sample was made of central memory CD4+ T cells from blood. These receptors came from a man younger than 40 with type 1 diabetes. CDR3s leave out the opening cysteine and the closing phenylalanine or tryptophan. Fields, in order: CDR3 protein, V gene, J gene.

CDR3aa: AISADDSPIRGYT; v_gene: TRBV10-3; j_gene: TRBJ1-2
CDR3aa: ASSSSQATQY; v_gene: TRBV7-9; j_gene: TRBJ2-3
CDR3aa: SVIRAGSGANVLT; v_gene: TRBV29-1; j_gene: TRBJ2-6
CDR3aa: AINQDPSAEAF; v_gene: TRBV10-3; j_gene: TRBJ1-1
CDR3aa: ASSLALGLAQDIQY; v_gene: TRBV7-2; j_gene: TRBJ2-4
CDR3aa: ASGRGTDQETQY; v_gene: TRBV5-6; j_gene: TRBJ2-5
CDR3aa: ASSSPAETQY; v_gene: TRBV7-9; j_gene: TRBJ2-5
CDR3aa: ASSFKGALTSYT; v_gene: TRBV7-2; j_gene: TRBJ1-2
CDR3aa: ASSVGTGFSPLH; v_gene: TRBV2; j_gene: TRBJ1-6
CDR3aa: ASSQEQNTEAF; v_gene: TRBV4-3; j_gene: TRBJ1-1
CDR3aa: ASSVGSGETQY; v_gene: TRBV9; j_gene: TRBJ2-5
CDR3aa: ASSLGLSTDTQY; v_gene: TRBV11-2; j_gene: TRBJ2-3
CDR3aa: ASSSSAGANTDTQY; v_gene: TRBV11-2; j_gene: TRBJ2-3
CDR3aa: AWSVRGSGYT; v_gene: TRBV30; j_gene: TRBJ1-2
CDR3aa: AISGRDNEQF; v_gene: TRBV10-3; j_gene: TRBJ2-1
CDR3aa: ASSPGGRSYGYT; v_gene: TRBV6-5; j_gene: TRBJ1-2
CDR3aa: ASSVGGSDTEAF; v_gene: TRBV9; j_gene: TRBJ1-1
CDR3aa: ASTSGSTDTQY; v_gene: TRBV6-5; j_gene: TRBJ2-3
CDR3aa: ASSQGMTGSPYNEQF; v_gene: TRBV4-3; j_gene: TRBJ2-1
CDR3aa: ASSLIGQGYEQY; v_gene: TRBV7-9; j_gene: TRBJ2-7
CDR3aa: ASNRDRGANEKLF; v_gene: TRBV2; j_gene: TRBJ1-4
CDR3aa: ASSREASYEQY; v_gene: TRBV11-2; j_gene: TRBJ2-7
CDR3aa: ASSRTGSNTGELF; v_gene: TRBV14; j_gene: TRBJ2-2
CDR3aa: ASSQDELMNTEAF; v_gene: TRBV14; j_gene: TRBJ1-1
CDR3aa: ASSADYVGQF; v_gene: TRBV2; j_gene: NA
CDR3aa: ASSQDPLGKSPSYEQY; v_gene: TRBV4-2; j_gene: TRBJ2-7
CDR3aa: ASSSPRGMVEKLF; v_gene: TRBV28; j_gene: TRBJ1-4
CDR3aa: ASSPTEYNSPLH; v_gene: TRBV18; j_gene: TRBJ1-6
CDR3aa: AISEESGYQPQH; v_gene: TRBV10-3; j_gene: TRBJ1-5
CDR3aa: SVVSFSQGGEQY; v_gene: TRBV29-1; j_gene: TRBJ2-7
CDR3aa: ASSFAGGLYNEQF; v_gene: TRBV7-8; j_gene: TRBJ2-1
CDR3aa: ASGAGTYTDTQY; v_gene: TRBV4-1; j_gene: TRBJ2-3
CDR3aa: ASSQSEVSNEQF; v_gene: TRBV4-2; j_gene: TRBJ2-1
CDR3aa: ASSPGQPNQPQH; v_gene: TRBV7-2; j_gene: TRBJ1-5
CDR3aa: ASSPQGRGITDTQY; v_gene: TRBV5-4; j_gene: TRBJ2-3
CDR3aa: ASSNTGQGEKLF; v_gene: TRBV6-1; j_gene: TRBJ1-4
CDR3aa: ASRGGSTDTQY; v_gene: TRBV6-5; j_gene: TRBJ2-3
CDR3aa: AWNGQGIGETQY; v_gene: TRBV30; j_gene: TRBJ2-5
CDR3aa: ASSQETGTNQPQH; v_gene: TRBV4-3; j_gene: TRBJ1-5
CDR3aa: ASSAAGLGYGYT; v_gene: TRBV25-1; j_gene: TRBJ1-2
CDR3aa: ASSFGNEQF; v_gene: TRBV7-3; j_gene: TRBJ2-1
CDR3aa: ASSRDRDNEQF; v_gene: TRBV18; j_gene: TRBJ2-1
CDR3aa: ASSLLRTGNEQF; v_gene: TRBV6-1; j_gene: TRBJ2-1
CDR3aa: AGERGLGYGYT; v_gene: TRBV30; j_gene: TRBJ1-2
CDR3aa: ASSSYATDTQY; v_gene: TRBV5-1; j_gene: TRBJ2-3
CDR3aa: ASSLQRVDTGELF; v_gene: TRBV7-6; j_gene: TRBJ2-2
CDR3aa: ASSIEAGSYEKLF; v_gene: TRBV5-1; j_gene: TRBJ1-4
CDR3aa: ASSHFDKPYEQY; v_gene: TRBV5-5; j_gene: TRBJ2-7
CDR3aa: SAGGRGPQH; v_gene: TRBV20-1; j_gene: TRBJ1-5
CDR3aa: ASSQDARVGGEQY; v_gene: TRBV4-1; j_gene: TRBJ2-7
CDR3aa: ASQVSLNYGYT; v_gene: TRBV28; j_gene: TRBJ1-2
CDR3aa: ASSLWQGRQPQH; v_gene: TRBV28; j_gene: TRBJ1-5
CDR3aa: ASSPGAGPGLETQY; v_gene: TRBV7-3; j_gene: TRBJ2-5